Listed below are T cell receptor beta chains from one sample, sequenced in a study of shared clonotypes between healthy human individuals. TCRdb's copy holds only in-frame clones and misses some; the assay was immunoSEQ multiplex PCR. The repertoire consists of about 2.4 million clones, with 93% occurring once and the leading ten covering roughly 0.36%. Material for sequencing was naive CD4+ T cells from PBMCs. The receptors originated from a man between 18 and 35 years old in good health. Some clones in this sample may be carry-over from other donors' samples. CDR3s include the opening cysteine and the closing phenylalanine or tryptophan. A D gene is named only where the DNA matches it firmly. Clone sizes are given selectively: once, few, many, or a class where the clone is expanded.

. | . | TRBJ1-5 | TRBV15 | CATRGLVGQPQHF | TGTGCCACCAGGGGGTTAGTAGGTCAGCCCCAGCATTTT
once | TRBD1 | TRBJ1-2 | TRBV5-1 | CASSLDRGDQRGYTF | TGCGCCAGCAGTCTGGACAGGGGTGACCAGCGTGGCTACACCTTC
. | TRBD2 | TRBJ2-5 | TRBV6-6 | CASSYPGGLQETQYF | TGTGCCAGCAGTTACCCGGGGGGACTACAGGAGACCCAGTACTTC
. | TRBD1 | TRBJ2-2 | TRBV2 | CASSGTGILPGELFF | TGTGCCAGCAGTGGGACAGGGATTTTGCCCGGGGAGCTGTTTTTT
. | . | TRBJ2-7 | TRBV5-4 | CASSPDWSGYEQYF | TGTGCCAGCAGCCCGGACTGGAGTGGCTACGAGCAGTACTTC
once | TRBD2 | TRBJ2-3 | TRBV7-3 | CASSSPNRGWRENPGDTQYF | TGTGCCAGCAGCTCGCCCAATCGCGGTTGGCGGGAGAACCCCGGAGATACGCAGTATTTT
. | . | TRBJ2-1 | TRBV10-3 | CAISETKGSFF | TGTGCCATCAGTGAGACGAAGGGCTCCTTCTTC
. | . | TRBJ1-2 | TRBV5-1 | CASSLERGEYGYTF | TGCGCCAGCAGCTTGGAACGGGGGGAGTATGGCTACACCTTC
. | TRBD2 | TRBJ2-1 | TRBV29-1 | CSVDGGTGGPGHEQFF | TGCAGCGTTGACGGTGGTACGGGAGGGCCAGGACATGAGCAGTTCTTC
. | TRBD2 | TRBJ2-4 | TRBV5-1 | CASSLVSGLAKNIQYF | TGCGCCAGCAGCTTGGTTAGCGGGCTAGCCAAAAACATTCAGTACTTC
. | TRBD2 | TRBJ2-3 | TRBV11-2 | CASSLGAGGALADTQYF | TGTGCCAGCAGCTTAGGCGCGGGAGGCGCGTTGGCAGATACGCAGTATTTT
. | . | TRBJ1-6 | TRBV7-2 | CASSPYTLVGYNSPLHF | TGTGCCAGCTCGCCTTACACCCTCGTTGGATATAATTCACCCCTCCACTTT
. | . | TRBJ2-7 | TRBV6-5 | CASSWSRGNYEQYF | TGTGCCAGCAGTTGGTCGCGGGGCAACTACGAGCAGTACTTC
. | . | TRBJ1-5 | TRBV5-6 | CASSLVYRNQPQHF | TGTGCCAGCAGCTTGGTGTATCGCAATCAGCCCCAGCATTTT
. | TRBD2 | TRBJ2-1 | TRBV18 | CASSLYSGSSYNEQFF | TGTGCCAGCTCACTCTATAGCGGGAGCTCCTACAATGAGCAGTTCTTC
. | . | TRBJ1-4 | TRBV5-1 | CASSYNYRATNEKLFF | TGCGCCAGCAGCTACAATTACAGGGCGACTAATGAAAAACTGTTTTTT
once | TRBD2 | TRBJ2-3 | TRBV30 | CAWSVLAGGGDTQYF | TGTGCCTGGAGTGTACTAGCGGGAGGCGGGGATACGCAGTATTTT
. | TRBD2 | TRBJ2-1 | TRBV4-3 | CASSQDASGGLSYNEQFF | TGCGCCAGCAGCCAAGATGCTAGCGGGGGACTCTCCTACAATGAGCAGTTCTTC
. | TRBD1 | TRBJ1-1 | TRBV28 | CASSFGRGLMRTEAFF | TGTGCCAGCAGTTTCGGCAGGGGGCTCATGAGGACTGAAGCTTTCTTT
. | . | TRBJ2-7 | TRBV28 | CASSPRRPYGRRTSYEQYF | TGTGCCAGCAGTCCAAGGAGACCATACGGACGGCGAACCTCCTACGAGCAGTACTTC
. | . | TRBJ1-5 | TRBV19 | CASSPRSPQPSNQPQHF | TGTGCCAGTAGCCCACGGTCACCCCAGCCTAGCAATCAGCCCCAGCATTTT
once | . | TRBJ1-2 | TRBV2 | CASRIIQGLYGYTF | TGTGCCAGCAGGATTATACAGGGCCTCTATGGCTACACCTTC
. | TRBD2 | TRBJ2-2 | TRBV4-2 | CASSQDSSGSSSGELFF | TGTGCCAGCAGCCAAGATTCAAGCGGGAGCTCTAGCGGGGAGCTGTTTTTT
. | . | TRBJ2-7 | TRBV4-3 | CASSQERGPYEQYF | TGCGCCAGCAGCCAAGAACGGGGTCCCTACGAGCAGTACTTC
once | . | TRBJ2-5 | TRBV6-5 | CASSYRQAHQETQYF | TGTGCCAGCAGTTACCGACAGGCGCATCAAGAGACCCAGTACTTC
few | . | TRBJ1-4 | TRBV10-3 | CAISESGPAGNEKLFF | TGTGCCATCAGTGAGTCGGGCCCCGCCGGGAATGAAAAACTGTTTTTT
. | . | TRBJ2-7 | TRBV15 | CATSRVDSFYEQYF | TGTGCCACCAGCAGAGTGGACTCTTTCTACGAGCAGTACTTC
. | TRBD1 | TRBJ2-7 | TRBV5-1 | CASSSTGTGSYEQYF | TGCGCCAGCAGTTCCACCGGGACAGGTTCCTACGAGCAGTACTTC
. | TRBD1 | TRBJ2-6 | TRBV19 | CASRLRQGAAGANVLTF | TGTGCCAGTAGGTTGAGACAGGGGGCTGCTGGGGCCAACGTCCTGACTTTC
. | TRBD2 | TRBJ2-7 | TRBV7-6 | CASSRLSAGSSYEQYF | TGTGCCAGCAGCCGTCTTTCAGCGGGGAGCTCCTACGAGCAGTACTTC
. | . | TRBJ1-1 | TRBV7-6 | CASSLEGSNTEAFF | TGTGCCAGCAGCCTCGAGGGATCGAACACTGAAGCTTTCTTT
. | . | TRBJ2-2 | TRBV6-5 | CARIQIHTGELFF | TGTGCCAGAATCCAGATACACACCGGGGAGCTGTTTTTT
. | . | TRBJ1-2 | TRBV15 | CATNNGVHYGYTF | TGTGCCACCAACAACGGGGTTCACTATGGCTACACCTTC
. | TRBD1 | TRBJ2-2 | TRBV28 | CASSQGAAGELFF | TGTGCCAGCAGTCAGGGGGCCGCCGGGGAGCTGTTTTTT
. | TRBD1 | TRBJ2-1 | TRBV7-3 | CASSLTGSSYNEQFF | TGTGCCAGCAGCTTGACAGGGAGCTCCTACAATGAGCAGTTCTTC
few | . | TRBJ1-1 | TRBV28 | CASSLWSTEAFF | TGTGCCAGCAGTTTATGGTCGACTGAAGCTTTCTTT